One sample yielded the 14 T cell receptor beta chains listed below, sequenced in a study of T-cell reconstitution after alpha-beta-depleted transplantation in children. Library preparation (for TCRbeta) was performed with unique molecular identifiers. TCRdb reprocessed the PCR reads via MiXCR and lists one record per CDR3 protein. The repertoire holds fewer than 700,000 distinct CDR3 sequences, with about an eighth as singletons. The sequencing used PBMCs, mostly from graft donor cells, collected 360 days after TCRalphabeta/CD19-depleted stem cell transplant. Receptors originate from a male patient younger than 18 who had a stem cell transplant for acute myeloid leukemia, so the T cells may come from the graft donor.

The chain links TRBV27 to TRBJ2-7; TRBD2 matches 16 bases. The length of the CDR3 is 17 residues. CDR1 is MNHEY, CDR2 SMNVEV, per germline (reference sequence). Trimming cost V 5 bases and J 2 bases; bases outside gene matches: 6. The CDR3: CASSQRGLAGGTYEQYF. The DNA for the CDR3 is TGTGCCAGCAGTCAGAGGGGACTAGCGGGAGGGACCTACGAGCAGTACTTC.

The chain's CDR3 is CASSQVIGNSNQPQHF. The CDR3 coding sequence is TGTGCCAGCAGCCAAGTTATAGGGAATAGCAATCAGCCCCAGCATTTT. This sequence joins TRBV6-2 or TRBV6-3 and TRBJ1-5; D unresolved. Germline assignment: CDR1 MNHEY and CDR2 SVGEGT. With 6 bases removed from V and 0 bases from J, the gap between germline ends came to 15 bases. CDR3 length: 16 amino acids.

The chain links TRBV19 to TRBJ2-1, with TRBD2 matching 8 bases. This CDR3 spans 15 amino acids. Losses at the gene ends were 4 bases for V and 7 bases for J; bases not matched to a gene: 9. CDR1 LNHDA and CDR2 SQIVND come from the germline V gene (reference sequence). CDR3 residues: CASSRLAGNKNEQFF. The CDR3 DNA follows: TGTGCCAGTAGTAGGCTAGCGGGTAACAAAAATGAGCAGTTCTTC.

The table lists this clonotype with a few counts. The chain joins TRBV11-2 to TRBJ2-1, with 12 bases aligning to TRBD2. CDR3 size: 16 residues. Germline trimming cut 6 bases from V and 4 bases from J; bases unmatched to any gene: 7. Germline values: CDR1 SGHAT, CDR2 FQNNGV. The CDR3 DNA is TGTGCCAGCAGGCCTACTAGCGGGAGGATTTACAATGAGCAGTTCTTC. Translation gives CASRPTSGRIYNEQFF.

In its sample, this clonotype was seen a few times. The chain employs TRBV20-1 and TRBJ1-3, with unresolved D. There are 15 residues in the CDR3. Germline V CDR1 and CDR2: DFQATT, SNEGSKA (reference sequence). Trimming stripped 2 bases from V and 4 bases from J, with 15 bases between. For the CDR3, the DNA is TGCAGTGCTAGAAGAGAGGCGGTCGGGGGAAACACCATATATTTT. Its translation: CSARREAVGGNTIYF.

There are a few counts of this clonotype. This chain connects TRBV29-1 to TRBJ2-2, with 9 positions matching TRBD2. The CDR3 totals 16 residues. V was pared by 7 bases and J by 4 bases, with 13 bases of the junction left unmatched. Per the germline V gene, CDR1 is SQVTM and CDR2 is ANQGSEA. The CDR3 nucleotides are TGCAGCGGCCGCACAGCGGGAGGTTTGAGCACCGGGGAGCTGTTTTTT. It yields the protein CSGRTAGGLSTGELFF.

A few counts support this clonotype. The rearrangement joins TRBV12-3 or TRBV12-4 to TRBJ2-2; D is uncertain. This CDR3 comprises 12 residues. Trimming stripped 4 bases from V and 5 bases from J, with 5 bases between. CDR3 in DNA: TGTGCCAGCAGTTACCGGACCGGGGAGCTGTTTTTT. Translating gives CASSYRTGELFF.

This clonotype was picked up a small number of times. This chain's CDR3 is CASSLSFYRGNRETQYF. As DNA, the CDR3 is TGTGCCAGCAGCTTATCCTTTTACAGGGGGAATAGGGAGACCCAGTACTTC. The V and J genes are TRBV11-2 and TRBJ2-5; the match to TRBD1 covers 8 bases. The CDR3 contains 17 residues. Germline V gene lookup returns CDR1 SGHAT and CDR2 FQNNGV. After removal of 2 bases from V and 5 bases from J, the junction contained 13 bases not matched to a gene.

In this sample, this clonotype turned up a few times. V is TRBV6-6 and J is TRBJ1-4; no firm D call. The CDR3 contains 10 residues. Trimming removed 4 bases at V and 10 bases at J, with 4 bases between. The V gene's germline CDR1 is MNHNY and CDR2 SVGAGI (reference sequence). This CDR3 is CASSWGKLFF. The CDR3 coding sequence is TGTGCCAGCAGTTGGGGAAAACTGTTTTTT.

In this sample, this clonotype turned up a few times. This chain connects TRBV10-3 to TRBJ2-1; weak D call: TRBD1 (8 bases). CDR1 is ENHRY, CDR2 SYGVKD, per germline. The V end lost 6 bases, the J end lost 6 bases, and 18 bases lay between the germline ends. The CDR3 covers 15 residues. DNA for the CDR3: TGTGCCATCAGCCCCGGACAGGGAGGGGGCAATGAGCAGTTCTTC. Translation: CAISPGQGGGNEQFF.

This clonotype was seen at least ten times. The chain has TRBV7-9 and TRBJ2-1, with D perhaps TRBD1 (7 bases). Germline CDR1 is SEHNR and CDR2 is FQNEAQ (reference sequence). The CDR3 sequence is 14 residues long. Between the trimmed V and J ends, which lost 3 bases and 9 bases, there was a span of 15 bases. CDR3 sequence: CASSFDPRGVEQFF. The CDR3 bases are TGTGCCAGCAGCTTCGACCCCAGGGGGGTTGAGCAGTTCTTC.

This clonotype showed up many times. The chain employs TRBV6-2 or TRBV6-3 and TRBJ2-5; unclear D gene. Germline CDR1 is MNHEY and CDR2 is SVGEGT. CDR3 length: 14 residues. The V end lost 6 bases, the J end lost 5 bases, and 16 bases lay between the germline ends. For the CDR3, the DNA is TGTGCCAGCAGCTCCCCTGGCTTCGATGAGACCCAGTACTTC. Its protein product is CASSSPGFDETQYF.

This clonotype has a count of ten or more. This sequence joins TRBV6-2 or TRBV6-3 and TRBJ2-3, with D perhaps TRBD2 (5 bases). Trimming stripped 5 bases from V and 4 bases from J, with 7 bases between. The CDR3 runs to 12 residues. The V gene's germline CDR1 is MNHEY and CDR2 SVGEGT. CDR3 sequence reads: CASSRTPDTQYF. The CDR3 DNA is TGTGCCAGCAGTCGGACTCCAGATACGCAGTATTTT.

A few counts support this clonotype. The chain has TRBV2 and TRBJ2-5; tentative D call: TRBD2 (6 bases). CDR3 length: 17 residues. Trimming removed 0 bases at V and 2 bases at J, with 16 bases between. CDR1 and CDR2 (germline): SNHLY, FYNNEI. The CDR3 coding sequence is TGTGCCAGCAGTGAAGCGACGGCGGGACCGTTACAAGAGACCCAGTACTTC. Amino acid sequence: CASSEATAGPLQETQYF.